These T cell receptor beta chains were read from a single sample in a study of T cells in Graves' hyperthyroidism and ophthalmopathy. TCRdb independently ran MiXCR on the multiplex PCR reads; one entry per CDR3 protein. Of around 560,000 distinct CDR3 sequences in the sample, 16% are singletons; the top ten hold 15% to 20%. Sequences were obtained from blood. These receptors were taken from a woman aged 18-29 years with Graves' hyperthyroidism. Both conserved end residues are part of each CDR3. The D gene is left open where the match is weak. A clone size is listed for some rows: how often the clone was seen (once, few, many), or a class if it is expanded.

>TRBJ1-1|many|NA|TRBV27
TGTGCCAGCAGTCCTAGCCCCTACATGGGGAATGAAGCTTTCTTT
CASSPSPYMGNEAFF
>TRBJ2-2|many|NA|TRBV2
TGTGCCAGCAGCCCCTTAGTGGGTACGAACACCGGGGAGCTGTTTTTT
CASSPLVGTNTGELFF
>TRBJ2-5|many|TRBD1|TRBV11-3
TGTGCCAGCAGCTTAGATCCTAGAATGACAGGGGCCGTTCAAGAGACCCAGTACTTC
CASSLDPRMTGAVQETQYF
>TRBJ2-3|NA|NA|TRBV29-1
TGCAGCGTTGAAAGTGTTGGCGCAGATACGCAGTATTTT
CSVESVGADTQYF
>TRBJ1-2|NA|NA|TRBV29-1
TGCAGCGTTGATGTGACAGAGGGGGGGTCGACCTATGGCTACACCTTC
CSVDVTEGGSTYGYTF
>TRBJ2-7|many|TRBD1|TRBV12-5
TGTGCTAGTGGTTCTCCGGGACAGTTCTACGAGCAGTACTTC
CASGSPGQFYEQYF
>TRBJ1-1|many|NA|TRBV12-3/TRBV12-4
TGTGCCAGCAGTCGCCGCGCGGGCACTGAAGCTTTCTTT
CASSRRAGTEAFF
>TRBJ1-6|NA|TRBD1|TRBV7-9
TGTGCCAGCAGCTTAGTGGGGCGACAGGGAATTTCTTCACCCCTCCACTTT
CASSLVGRQGISSPLHF
>TRBJ2-3|NA|NA|TRBV10-3
TGTGCCATCAGTAAGGACAGCGCAGATACGCAGTATTTT
CAISKDSADTQYF
>TRBJ2-7|many|TRBD2|TRBV28
TGTGCCAGCAGTTTCCTCTTTACTAGCGGGACTACCTACGAGCAGTACTTC
CASSFLFTSGTTYEQYF
>TRBJ2-3|few|NA|TRBV4-3
TGCGCCAGCAGCCATACGCGGGTCGATACGCAGTATTTT
CASSHTRVDTQYF
>TRBJ2-3|many|TRBD2|TRBV20-1
TGCAGTGCTAGAGATAGCGGGACCACAGATACGCAGTATTTT
CSARDSGTTDTQYF
>TRBJ2-1|few|TRBD2|TRBV4-3
TGCGCCAGCAGCCAAGAATTGAGCGGGGGGGCCTACAATGAGCAGTTCTTC
CASSQELSGGAYNEQFF
>TRBJ2-3|many|TRBD2|TRBV11-3
TGTGCCAGCAGCCACAAAGGCATAAGGGAGCGGGAGGAGAAAGATACGCAGTATTTT
CASSHKGIREREEKDTQYF
>TRBJ1-1|many|NA|TRBV24-1
TGTGCCACCTCTGGGGGGGGACCTGAAGCTTTCTTT
CATSGGGPEAFF
>TRBJ1-1|many|NA|TRBV6-2/TRBV6-3
TGTGCCAGCAGTTACCCCCCGTATATGAACACTGAAGCTTTCTTT
CASSYPPYMNTEAFF
>TRBJ2-7|many|NA|TRBV28
TGTGCCAGCAGGTACGGGACTTTCCTCTACGAGCAGTACTTC
CASRYGTFLYEQYF
>TRBJ2-2|NA|NA|TRBV7-9
TGTGCCAACAGCCGGGAGCCCAGCGCATACACCGGGGAGCTGTTTTTT
CANSREPSAYTGELFF
>TRBJ1-3|many|NA|TRBV12-3/TRBV12-4
TGTGCCAGCACCACTGCGGGGCTGTCCTCTGGAAACACCATATATTTT
CASTTAGLSSGNTIYF
>TRBJ1-5|NA|NA|TRBV6-2/TRBV6-3
TGTGCCAGCAGCCAGGGAGGACTCAGCAATCAGCCCCAGCATTTT
CASSQGGLSNQPQHF
>TRBJ2-1|many|NA|TRBV29-1
TGCAGCGTGGCACAGACCGCCAATGAGCAGTTCTTC
CSVAQTANEQFF
>TRBJ1-3|NA|NA|TRBV14
TGTGCCAGCAGCCAAGATAGTACAGGCTCTGGAAACACCATATATTTT
CASSQDSTGSGNTIYF
>TRBJ2-3|few|TRBD1|TRBV15
TGTGCCACCAGCAGAGACCTAACAGGGGGCACAGATACGCAGTATTTT
CATSRDLTGGTDTQYF
>TRBJ2-4|NA|TRBD1|TRBV27
TGTGCCAGCCCCCAGGGGGTTACCCGAGGGATTCAGTACTTC
CASPQGVTRGIQYF
>TRBJ2-6|few|NA|TRBV19
TGTGCCAGTAGTGCACCGGGTTCTGGGGCCAACGTCCTGACTTTC
CASSAPGSGANVLTF
>TRBJ2-7|few|NA|TRBV30
TGTGCCTGGAGCCACACACCCTCGGACGAGCAGTACTTC
CAWSHTPSDEQYF
>TRBJ1-1|few|NA|TRBV19
TGTGCCAGTAGTGGGGACGCGGGAACTGAAGCTTTCTTT
CASSGDAGTEAFF
>TRBJ1-2|few|NA|TRBV7-9
TGTGCCAGCAGCTTAGGGGGGTTGAGCCTCCGGGACTATGGCTACACCTTC
CASSLGGLSLRDYGYTF
>TRBJ2-4|many|NA|TRBV18
TGTGCCAGCTCACGCTCAGGGGAAGACATTCAGTACTTC
CASSRSGEDIQYF
>TRBJ2-7|few|NA|TRBV7-2
TGTGCCAGCACCCCGGTACTCTACGAGCAGTACTTC
CASTPVLYEQYF
>TRBJ1-6|NA|TRBD1|TRBV27
TGTGCCAGCAGTTCAACGGACAGGGAGGTTTCACCCCTCCACTTT
CASSSTDREVSPLHF
>TRBJ2-2|few|TRBD2|TRBV28
TGTGCCAGCAGTTCGGGACTAGCGGGATCCGGGGAGCTGTTTTTT
CASSSGLAGSGELFF
>TRBJ2-3|NA|TRBD2|TRBV9
TGTGCCAGCAGCCCTCCTAGCGGGGGGCCCGGAGATACGCAGTATTTT
CASSPPSGGPGDTQYF
>TRBJ2-5|NA|NA|TRBV4-2
TGTGCCAGCAGGAGACAGACCCAAGAGACCCAGTACTTC
CASRRQTQETQYF
>TRBJ2-7|many|NA|TRBV28
TGTGCCAGCAGTTCTTTGGGAGTGTACGAGCAGTACTTC
CASSSLGVYEQYF
>TRBJ2-7|many|TRBD2|TRBV12-3/TRBV12-4
TGTGCCAGCAGTCCCCTAGCGGTGACCTACGAGCAGTACTTC
CASSPLAVTYEQYF
>TRBJ1-1|few|NA|TRBV19
TGTGCCAGTACTGCAAACGAACACTGGAGGGGAGACACTGAAGCTTTCTTT
CASTANEHWRGDTEAFF
>TRBJ2-7|few|NA|TRBV20-1
TGCAGTGGGCACAGGGAGCAATACGAGCAGTACTTC
CSGHREQYEQYF
>TRBJ1-1|NA|NA|TRBV6-2/TRBV6-3
TGTGCCAGCAGTTACTCGGGCCACAACACTGAAGCTTTCTTT
CASSYSGHNTEAFF
>TRBJ2-7|many|NA|TRBV11-2
TGTGCCAGCAGCTTAGTTGGCTTACTCTACTTC
CASSLVGLLYF
>TRBJ2-1|NA|TRBD2|TRBV27
TGTGCCAGCAGTCTAGCGGGAACCCCTTGGAATGAGCAGTTCTTC
CASSLAGTPWNEQFF
>TRBJ2-7|NA|TRBD2|TRBV20-1
TGCATTGCTAGAGGGGAGGGAGTGGTCTACGAGCAGTACTTC
CIARGEGVVYEQYF
>TRBJ2-5|once|NA|TRBV20-1
TGCAGTGCTAGAGATCTCACCGAGCAAGAGACCCAGTACTTC
CSARDLTEQETQYF
>TRBJ2-7|many|NA|TRBV18
TGTGCCAGCTCACCAGAGGGCAACTACGAGCAGTACTTC
CASSPEGNYEQYF
>TRBJ2-5|NA|TRBD2|TRBV7-3
TGTGCCAGCAGCATACCGCATGGGTCGCGGGGGGTTGAGACCCAGTACTTC
CASSIPHGSRGVETQYF
>TRBJ2-1|many|TRBD2|TRBV20-1
TGCAGTGCTAGAAGGCTAGCGGGGGCCAATGAGCAGTTCTTC
CSARRLAGANEQFF
>TRBJ2-7|many|TRBD1|TRBV7-9
TGTGCCAGCAGCTTAGCGGGACAGGGCTACGAGCAGTACTTC
CASSLAGQGYEQYF
>TRBJ2-1|few|NA|TRBV2
TGTGCCAGCAGTGAGGATACCTACAATGAGCAGTTCTTC
CASSEDTYNEQFF
>TRBJ1-3|many|TRBD1|TRBV12-3/TRBV12-4
TGTGCCAGCAGTTTGCCCTTGGGACAGCCTAGGGGAAACACCATATATTTT
CASSLPLGQPRGNTIYF
>TRBJ1-2|few|TRBD1|TRBV6-1
TGTGCCAGCAGTGATACGGGACAGGGCCTCTATGGCTACACCTTC
CASSDTGQGLYGYTF
>TRBJ2-6|NA|TRBD2|TRBV6-1
TGTGCCAGCAGAGTTAGCGGGGGACGCTCTGGGGCCAACGTCCTGACTTTC
CASRVSGGRSGANVLTF
>TRBJ1-2|many|TRBD1|TRBV6-2/TRBV6-3
TGTGCCAGCCGGCTACAGGGGCCTGGAGGCTACACCTTC
CASRLQGPGGYTF
>TRBJ2-1|NA|TRBD2|TRBV12-5
TGTGCTACCGGCCTAGGGTCTCGACTAGCGGGAGATTACAATGAGCAGTTCTTC
CATGLGSRLAGDYNEQFF
>TRBJ1-1|NA|NA|TRBV11-2
TGTGCCAGCAGCCCGACCCGGGACAAGAACACTGAAGCTTTCTTT
CASSPTRDKNTEAFF